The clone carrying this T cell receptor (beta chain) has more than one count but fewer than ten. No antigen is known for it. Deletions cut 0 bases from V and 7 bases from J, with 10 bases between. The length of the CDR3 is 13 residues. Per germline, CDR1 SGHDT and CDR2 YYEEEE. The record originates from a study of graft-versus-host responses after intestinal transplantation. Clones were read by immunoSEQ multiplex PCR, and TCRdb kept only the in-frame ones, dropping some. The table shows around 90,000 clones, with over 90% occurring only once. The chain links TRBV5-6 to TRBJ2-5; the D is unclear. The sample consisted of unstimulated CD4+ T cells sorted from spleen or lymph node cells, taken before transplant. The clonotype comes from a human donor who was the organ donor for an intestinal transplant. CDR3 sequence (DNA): TGTGCCAGCAGCTTGGTATTAGGTGGGACCCAGTACTTC. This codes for CASSLVLGGTQYF. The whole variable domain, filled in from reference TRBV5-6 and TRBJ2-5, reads DAGVTQSPTHLIKTRGQQVTLRCSPKSGHDTVSWYQQALGQGPQFIFQYYEEEERQRGNFPDRFSGHQFPNYSSELNVNALLLGDSALYLCASSLVLGGTQYFGPGTRLLVL.